This TCR beta chain stems from a study of T cell changes during pregnancy in multiple sclerosis. Germline CDR1 is SEHNR and CDR2 is FQNEAQ (reference sequence). V shed 5 bases, J shed 2 bases, and the junction held 6 bases outside the gene matches. This CDR3 region has 15 residues. Here immunoSEQ multiplex PCR was the method, and the copy in TCRdb shows in-frame clones only, minus some. The sample contains around 36,000 clones, about 92% of which appear only once. This sample comprised CD8+ T cells from peripheral blood mononuclear cells, obtained in the first trimester of pregnancy. The chain recombines TRBV7-9 with TRBJ2-3; 8 positions match TRBD1. This TCR came from a female donor with multiple sclerosis, enrolled in a pregnancy study. The CDR3 loop reads CASSRGTGDTDTQYF. CDR3 bases: TGTGCCAGCAGCCGAGGGACAGGAGACACAGATACGCAGTATTTT. Looking up the rest from reference TRBV7-9 and TRBJ2-3 gives the full variable domain: DTGVSQNPRHKITKRGQNVTFRCDPISEHNRLYWYRQTLGQGPEFLTYFQNEAQLEKSRLLSDRFSAERPKGSFSTLEIQRTEQGDSAMYLCASSRGTGDTDTQYFGPGTRLTVL.